The entry below gives a single T cell receptor beta chain sequence along with its context. Its binding antigen is unknown. Base qualities are not at hand, and no much larger clone is one base apart. The sample comes from a study of response to subunit inactivated influenza vaccine (dated by TCRdb to between 2018 and 2020). About the full investigation: The study used deep quantitative T cell receptor repertoire profiling to track responses to a trivalent subunit inactivated influenza vaccine.

CDR1 and CDR2 were assigned from the germline V gene as SGHRS and YFSETQ. The V and J ends are trimmed by 2 bases and 4 bases, leaving 10 bases between them. Measured from the cysteine to the phenylalanine, the CDR3 is 14 residues long. Only the CDR3 portion is preserved as DNA: 42 bases, with reading frame beginning at the first base. General conclusions and limits of the study: The authors proposed that each seasonal influenza vaccination may bring in only a limited number of new T cells.

The method behind the library was RT-PCR. The data were produced on an Illumina HiSeq 2500. TCRdb reprocessed the public reads (quality trimming at Q25 with fastp, clone calling with MiXCR) and kept in-frame beta chains. Records with the same CDR3 protein are collapsed into one entry carrying the most frequent genes and DNA. Within this sample are under 950,000 distinct CDR3 sequences, with roughly 20% of them counted one time only. 10% of the sample lies in the top ten. Material: PBMCs from blood, obtained 5 to 6 days after vaccination. The chain was built from TRBV5-1 and TRBJ1-3, with TRBD1 as a weak D call on 5 bases. The receptor was derived from a man aged 50-60 years who received an inactivated influenza vaccine. Donor details come from another sample of the same person, matched by shared clones. The nucleotides read TGCGCCAGCAGCTTAACAGGTGAAGGAAACACCATATATTTT. Its protein product is CASSLTGEGNTIYF.